The 14 T cell receptor beta chains below come from one sample, sequenced in a study of cytomegalovirus exposure and HLA in healthy donors. It was with 60 Vbeta and 13 Jbeta primers that the PCR ran. Some clones are missing from TCRdb's copy, which holds only in-frame ones; the method was immunoSEQ multiplex PCR. The sample holds under 150,000 clones, about 80% seen once. Sequencing was done on a sample of PBMCs. Receptor source: a man aged 25 to 40 in good health and CMV-seronegative.

This clone was seen only a few times. The chain employs TRBV6-1 and TRBJ1-1, with 8 bases identical to TRBD1. Germline V CDR1 and CDR2: MNHNS, SASEGT. V shed 3 bases, J shed 3 bases, and the junction held 6 bases outside the gene matches. This CDR3 has 15 amino acids. The DNA for the CDR3 is TGTGCCAGCAGTGAGGGCACAGGGGGGTACACTGAAGCTTTCTTT. This gives the protein CASSEGTGGYTEAFF.

This chain joins TRBV21-1 and TRBJ2-7; TRBD1 was called by the table and not checked on the DNA. TRBV21-1 is reported as a pseudogene. The CDR3 has 12 amino acids. CDR3 region: CASSKSRAEQYF. CDR3 in DNA: TGTGCCAGCAGCAAAAGCAGGGCCGAGCAGTACTTC.

This chain connects TRBV27 to TRBJ2-7, with 7 bases fitting TRBD2. Unmatched junction bases numbered 7, after V lost 5 bases and J lost 0 bases. The CDR3 runs to 15 residues. Germline V gene lookup returns CDR1 MNHEY and CDR2 SMNVEV (reference sequence). This chain's CDR3 is CASSVASGSSYEQYF. The CDR3 DNA reads TGTGCCAGCAGTGTGGCTAGCGGAAGCTCCTACGAGCAGTACTTC.

This clone was counted a few times. The V call is TRBV27, the J call TRBJ1-2; tentatively, D is TRBD1 (6 bases). The germline gives CDR1 MNHEY, CDR2 SMNVEV (reference sequence). Trimming left V 4 bases short and J 8 bases short, with 14 bases between. The CDR3 is 13 residues long. The CDR3 spells CASSSWTVGGYTF. DNA for the CDR3: TGTGCCAGCAGTTCCTGGACAGTCGGGGGCTACACCTTC.

The chain uses TRBV5-1 and TRBJ1-1; D gene unclear. This CDR3 region has 13 residues. Trimming removed 0 bases at V and 4 bases at J, with 7 bases between. CDR1 SGHRS and CDR2 YFSETQ come from the germline V gene. The CDR3 spells CASSLATSTEAFF. As DNA, the CDR3 is TGCGCCAGCAGCTTGGCGACTTCCACTGAAGCTTTCTTT.

This clone was observed a single time. The genes are TRBV7-9 and TRBJ1-2; TRBD1 might be the D (6 bases). The V end was cut by 2 bases, the J end by 5 bases, with 15 bases between. This CDR3 contains 15 residues. Germline CDR1 reads SEHNR; CDR2 reads FQNEAQ (reference sequence). CDR3 sequence: CASSLNWPGAYGYTF. Written as DNA, the CDR3 is TGTGCCAGCAGCTTAAACTGGCCAGGGGCGTATGGCTACACCTTC.

The chain carries TRBV4-1 and TRBJ1-2; 9 bases match TRBD1. The CDR3 sequence is 15 residues long. Germline values: CDR1 MGHRA, CDR2 YSYEKL. Trimming cost V 0 bases and J 8 bases; bases outside gene matches: 7. The CDR3 coding sequence is TGCGCCAGCAGCCAAGATCAACAGGGGGCGCGCGGCTACACCTTC. Protein sequence: CASSQDQQGARGYTF.

The chain carries TRBV29-1 and TRBJ1-1; D remains ambiguous. Germline CDR1 and CDR2: SQVTM and ANQGSEA. Trimming took 3 bases from V and 1 from J, leaving 9 bases between them. CDR3 length equals 13 residues. The CDR3 DNA is TGCAGCGTTGAGTTTCAGGAGAACACTGAAGCTTTCTTT. As protein: CSVEFQENTEAFF.

The chain is built from TRBV29-1 and TRBJ2-7; 7 nucleotides line up with TRBD1. Germline lookup yields CDR1 SQVTM and CDR2 ANQGSEA. V gave up 4 bases and J gave up 5 bases; unmatched junction bases: 8. The CDR3 runs 13 residues. CDR3 nucleotides: TGCAGCGTTGTTGAGGGGGCGCCAAACGAGCAGTACTTC. This gives the protein CSVVEGAPNEQYF.

The chain combines TRBV5-1 with TRBJ1-1; tentatively, D is TRBD1 (6 bases). Trimming left V 0 bases short and J 5 bases short, with 11 bases between. The CDR3 is made up of 14 amino acids. The V gene's germline CDR1 is SGHRS and CDR2 YFSETQ. CDR3 nucleotides: TGCGCCAGCAGCTTGGGACAGGTATCTACTGAAGCTTTCTTT. Its translation is CASSLGQVSTEAFF.

The chain joins TRBV7-9 to TRBJ2-2; TRBD2 is a possible D gene (6 bases). The germline V gene has CDR1 SEHNR and CDR2 FQNEAQ (reference sequence). The ends were cut back, 3 bases at V and 3 bases at J, with 8 bases in the middle. This CDR3 has 14 residues. In DNA, the CDR3 is TGTGCCAGCAGCTTGGGGACTTACACCGGGGAGCTGTTTTTT. Encoded protein: CASSLGTYTGELFF. Variable domain in full (rest from reference TRBV7-9 and TRBJ2-2): DTGVSQNPRHKITKRGQNVTFRCDPISEHNRLYWYRQTLGQGPEFLTYFQNEAQLEKSRLLSDRFSAERPKGSFSTLEIQRTEQGDSAMYLCASSLGTYTGELFFGEGSRLTVL.

The chain has TRBV7-2 and TRBJ2-2; 8 nucleotides match TRBD2. This CDR3 spans 15 amino acids. CDR1 and CDR2 from the germline V gene are SGHTA and FQGNSA. V shed 5 bases, J shed 5 bases, and the junction held 7 bases outside the gene matches. CDR3 sequence (DNA): TGTGCCAGCAGCACTGGGACTAGTCGAACCGGGGAGCTGTTTTTT. Amino acid sequence: CASSTGTSRTGELFF.

The sample holds one count of this clone. The rearrangement uses TRBV11-3 and TRBJ2-1; 14 bases are a match to TRBD2. The germline CDR1 and CDR2 sequences are SGHNT and YENEEA. The J segment lost 4 bases and the V segment lost 5 bases, leaving 4 bases of the junction unmatched. This CDR3 region has 16 residues. The CDR3 region has the DNA TGTGCCAGCAGCCTGTGGACTAGCGGGAGGTACAATGAGCAGTTCTTC. Translating it yields CASSLWTSGRYNEQFF.

This chain uses TRBV5-1 with TRBJ2-1, with D perhaps matching TRBD2 (5 bases). The CDR3 covers 14 residues. Trimming took 3 bases from V and 6 from J, leaving 13 bases between them. The germline V gene has CDR1 SGHRS and CDR2 YFSETQ. Here the CDR3 reads CASSSGLAFNEQFF. CDR3 DNA sequence: TGCGCCAGCAGCTCTGGACTGGCCTTCAATGAGCAGTTCTTC.